Presented here are 29 T cell receptor beta chains from one specimen sequenced in a study of blood T cells in healthy people across ages. A second about 7 to 11 cycle PCR used barcoded and J-beta primers. TCRdb re-called the 5' RACE reads through MiXCR, storing one row per CDR3 protein. The data show approximately 1.5 million distinct CDR3 sequences, about 32% seen once. The sequencing input was blood. Receptors were obtained from a woman younger than 45 in good health.

The chain carries TRBV9 and TRBJ2-7, with D uncertain. V was cut by 0 bases and J by 0 bases, with 13 bases left in between. The CDR3 length is 16 residues. Germline CDR1 and CDR2: SGDLS and YYNGEE. The CDR3 sequence: CASSVGVGTSSYEQYF. The CDR3 bases are TGTGCCAGCAGCGTAGGTGTGGGAACCAGCTCCTACGAGCAGTACTTC.

Only a few counts were recorded for this clonotype. V is TRBV19 and J is TRBJ1-4; D gene ambiguous. From germline, CDR1 is LNHDA and CDR2 SQIVND (reference sequence). The V end lost 3 bases, the J end lost 0 bases, and 8 bases lay between the germline ends. CDR3 length: 15 amino acids. The chain's CDR3 is CASSIVGATNEKLFF. Written as DNA, the CDR3 is TGTGCCAGTAGTATCGTGGGTGCAACTAATGAAAAACTGTTTTTT.

Here the CDR3 DNA reads TGTGCCAGCAGCTTGAGAGACCGACAAGGGCTGGCTAATGAAAAACTGTTTTTT. Its translation: CASSLRDRQGLANEKLFF. The rearrangement uses TRBV5-4 and TRBJ1-4; D is uncertain. This CDR3 has 18 amino acids. CDR1 and CDR2 from the germline V gene are SGHNT and YYREEE (reference sequence). V was shortened by 1 base and J by 3 bases, with 19 bases between the two germline ends. The full variable domain, its missing parts supplied by reference TRBV5-4 and TRBJ1-4, is ETGVTQSPTHLIKTRGQQVTLRCSSQSGHNTVSWYQQALGQGPQFIFQYYREEENGRGNFPPRFSGLQFPNYSSELNVNALELDDSALYLCASSLRDRQGLANEKLFFGSGTQLSVL.

The gene calls are TRBV2 and TRBJ2-3; a possible D gene is TRBD2 (6 bases). Trimming pared 6 bases from V and 0 bases from J, leaving 13 bases between. Per germline, CDR1 SNHLY and CDR2 FYNNEI. The CDR3 extends over 15 amino acids. CDR3 sequence reads: CASRMTRTSTDTQYF. The DNA for the CDR3 is TGTGCCAGCAGGATGACTAGGACGAGCACAGATACGCAGTATTTT.

The rearrangement links TRBV7-2 to TRBJ2-1, with 10 bases lining up with TRBD2. The CDR3 loop spans 13 amino acids. Germline lookup yields CDR1 SGHTA and CDR2 FQGNSA. The V and J ends lost 2 bases and 15 bases, in that order; junction bases with no gene match: 7. This CDR3 reads CASSLLAGDGPFF. The CDR3 DNA sequence: TGTGCCAGCAGCTTACTAGCGGGAGACGGGCCGTTCTTC. Full variable domain (remainder filled in from reference TRBV7-2 and TRBJ2-1): GAGVSQSPSNKVTEKGKDVELRCDPISGHTALYWYRQSLGQGLEFLIYFQGNSAPDKSGLPSDRFSAERTGGSVSTLTIQRTQQEDSAVYLCASSLLAGDGPFFGPGTRLTVL.

This clonotype was found many times. The V gene is TRBV28, the J gene TRBJ1-1; 8 nucleotides match TRBD1. The CDR3 covers 14 residues. V trimming: 6 bases; J trimming: 4 bases; junction bases outside the gene matches: 7. The germline CDR1 and CDR2 sequences are MDHEN and SYDVKM. For the CDR3, the DNA is TGTGCCAGCAGCTCCGGACAGGGTGGCACTGAAGCTTTCTTT. Protein sequence: CASSSGQGGTEAFF.

The J gene is TRBJ2-1, the V gene TRBV12-3 or TRBV12-4; D possibly uses TRBD1 or TRBD2 (7 bases each). CDR3 size: 16 residues. The V and J ends lost 5 bases and 8 bases respectively, with 22 bases between them. The CDR3 loop reads CASSPVGGGGGDEQFF. The CDR3 DNA reads as TGTGCCAGCAGTCCGGTTGGCGGGGGAGGGGGCGATGAGCAGTTCTTC.

The sample holds a few counts of this clonotype. The CDR3 spells CASTFAPPNGYTF. The CDR3 DNA follows: TGCGCCAGCACCTTCGCGCCCCCGAATGGCTACACCTTC. The rearrangement joins TRBV5-1 to TRBJ1-2; no clear D. V was clipped by 6 bases and J by 6 bases, with 15 bases between them. CDR3 length equals 13 residues. Germline CDR1 SGHRS, CDR2 YFSETQ.

The rearrangement joins TRBV20-1 to TRBJ2-7; 9 bases line up with TRBD1. This CDR3 spans 14 amino acids. The germline gives CDR1 DFQATT, CDR2 SNEGSKA (reference sequence). The V segment lost 0 bases and the J segment 1 base; nucleotides outside the gene matches: 1. In DNA, the CDR3 is TGCAGTGCTAGAGAGACAGGGGGATCCTACGAGCAGTACTTC. Protein: CSARETGGSYEQYF.

For this clonotype: The germline gene is not matched at one end of the junction; a read error may be the cause. This sequence joins TRBV5-1 and TRBJ1-1; 7 bases fit TRBD1. Germline V gene lookup returns CDR1 SGHRS and CDR2 YFSETQ. This CDR3 is built from 15 residues. The CDR3 nucleotides read TGTGCCAGCTCACCCGACAGGGCCGGGGGCACTGAAGCTTTCTTT. This encodes CASSPDRAGGTEAFF.

This clonotype has only a few counts. The V and J genes are TRBV28 and TRBJ2-7; TRBD1 matches 8 bases. J was trimmed by 0 bases and V by 6 bases; bases with no gene match: 13. The CDR3 length is 17 residues. The germline gives CDR1 MDHEN, CDR2 SYDVKM. This CDR3 reads CASSYNFPGQASYEQYF. The CDR3 DNA follows: TGTGCCAGCAGCTACAATTTTCCGGGACAGGCCTCCTACGAGCAGTACTTC. Looking up the rest from reference TRBV28 and TRBJ2-7 gives the full variable domain: DVKVTQSSRYLVKRTGEKVFLECVQDMDHENMFWYRQDPGLGLRLIYFSYDVKMKEKGDIPEGYSVSREKKERFSLILESASTNQTSMYLCASSYNFPGQASYEQYFGPGTRLTVT.

In this sample, this clonotype turned up many times. The chain combines TRBV10-3 with TRBJ2-7; either TRBD1 or TRBD2 may fit D (6 bases each). Germline V gene lookup returns CDR1 ENHRY and CDR2 SYGVKD. This CDR3 spans 16 amino acids. Trimming removed 3 bases at V and 2 bases at J, with 17 bases between. The CDR3 DNA reads as TGTGCCATCAGTGACCCCGGGGGCCTCCTAACCTACGAGCAGTACTTC. Translation gives CAISDPGGLLTYEQYF.

The V call is TRBV2, the J call TRBJ2-4; D unclear. The CDR3 runs 15 residues. The V gene lost 0 bases and the J gene lost 7 bases, with 13 bases spanning the gap. Germline lookup yields CDR1 SNHLY and CDR2 FYNNEI. CDR3 sequence: CASSEAQGVGNIQYF. CDR3 sequence (DNA): TGTGCCAGCAGTGAAGCGCAAGGCGTCGGGAACATTCAGTACTTC.

This clonotype has a count of ten or more. The chain recombines TRBV9 with TRBJ1-1; 8 positions agree with TRBD1. Germline loops: CDR1 SGDLS, CDR2 YYNGEE. The CDR3 totals 14 residues. Germline trimming cut 4 bases from V and 7 bases from J; bases unmatched to any gene: 9. The CDR3 coding sequence is TGTGCCAGCAGCCCAACCCCAGGGGGCAGTGAAGCTTTCTTT. Translated: CASSPTPGGSEAFF.

This clonotype appeared a few times. The chain links TRBV20-1 to TRBJ2-3; the D is unclear. Trimming removed 0 bases from V and 2 bases from J, with 15 bases in between. Germline CDR1 DFQATT, CDR2 SNEGSKA (reference sequence). This CDR3 is built from 16 residues. In nucleotides, the CDR3 is TGCAGTGCTAGAGATCGTGGCCAGCGTGACACAGATACGCAGTATTTT. Residues: CSARDRGQRDTDTQYF.

The rearrangement joins TRBV9 to TRBJ1-2; 9 bases fit TRBD1. After removal of 4 bases from V and 4 bases from J, the junction contained 8 bases not matched to a gene. Germline-derived CDR1 and CDR2 are SGDLS and YYNGEE. The CDR3 contains 15 residues. The CDR3 here is CASSLPGQGSYGYTF. The CDR3 nucleotides are TGTGCCAGCAGCCTTCCGGGACAGGGATCCTATGGCTACACCTTC.

This clonotype showed up just a few times. V is TRBV20-1 and J is TRBJ2-4; D not certain. The J call may be in error: the DNA end matches TRBJ2-7 better. The CDR3 runs 13 residues. Per the germline V gene, CDR1 is DFQATT and CDR2 is SNEGSKA (reference sequence). The CDR3 coding sequence is TGCAGTGCTAGAGCCTCGCTTATGGCCGAGCAGTACTTC. Translating gives CSARASLMAEQYF.

The table lists this clonotype with a few counts. The junction departs from the called germline gene at one end, perhaps through a read error. The chain recombines TRBV3-1 with TRBJ2-7, with D perhaps matching TRBD2 (6 bases). This CDR3 has 16 residues. Germline CDR1 LGHDT, CDR2 YNNKEL (reference sequence). The CDR3 here is CASSQGLIRESYEQYF. CDR3 DNA: TGTGCCAGCAGCCAAGGATTGATCCGGGAGAGTTACGAGCAGTACTTT.

This clonotype has only a few counts. The chain has TRBV28 and TRBJ2-7, with D possibly matching TRBD2 (6 bases). Germline V lookup: CDR1 MDHEN, CDR2 SYDVKM. CDR3 length: 16 residues. V dropped 4 bases and J dropped 1 base, with 17 bases sitting between them. The CDR3 DNA follows: TGTGCCAGCAGTTCATCGCGGGAACTAGAGTCCTACGAGCAGTACTTC. Translation: CASSSSRELESYEQYF. The full variable domain, in which reference TRBV28 and TRBJ2-7 provide the parts outside the CDR3, is DVKVTQSSRYLVKRTGEKVFLECVQDMDHENMFWYRQDPGLGLRLIYFSYDVKMKEKGDIPEGYSVSREKKERFSLILESASTNQTSMYLCASSSSRELESYEQYFGPGTRLTVT.

The chain employs TRBV4-1 and TRBJ1-6; D unresolved. V was trimmed by 2 bases and J by 8 bases, leaving 16 bases between them. This CDR3 has 16 amino acids. Germline V gene data show CDR1 as MGHRA and CDR2 as YSYEKL. CDR3 DNA sequence: TGCGCCAGCAGCCAATTTCCCACATTAAGGGATTCACCCCTCCACTTT. This codes for CASSQFPTLRDSPLHF.

V usage is TRBV6-1 and J usage is TRBJ1-5; TRBD1 aligns across 8 bases. Per germline, CDR1 MNHNS and CDR2 SASEGT. The ends lost 0 bases at V and 5 bases at J; junction bases unmatched: 9. This CDR3 has 17 residues. DNA for the CDR3: TGTGCCAGCAGTGAAGCCCCGGCGGGACAGGCCCATCAGCCCCAGCATTTT. Its translation: CASSEAPAGQAHQPQHF.

This sequence joins TRBV5-5 and TRBJ2-5, with 7 bases that match TRBD1. The J call may be incorrect, as the DNA end agrees better with TRBJ2-7. The CDR3 length is 14 residues. Germline V gene sequence: CDR1 SGHKS, CDR2 YYEKEE (reference sequence). The CDR3 region has the DNA TGTGCCAGCAGTACCGACAGGGTGGACAACGAGCAGTACTTC. It yields the protein CASSTDRVDNEQYF.

V gene TRBV11-2 combines with J gene TRBJ2-7; no firm D call. This CDR3 is built from 15 residues. The V end lost 2 bases, the J end lost 1 base, and 12 bases lay between the germline ends. The germline gives CDR1 SGHAT, CDR2 FQNNGV. The CDR3 here is CASSLKVEQSYEQYF. For the CDR3, the DNA is TGTGCCAGCAGCTTAAAGGTGGAACAGTCCTACGAGCAGTACTTC.

This clonotype showed up just a few times. The chain uses TRBV3-1 and TRBJ1-1; TRBD1 might be the D (5 bases). CDR3 length equals 16 residues. V was cut by 4 bases and J by 7 bases, with 22 bases left in between. CDR1 LGHDT and CDR2 YNNKEL come from the germline V gene (reference sequence). The DNA of the CDR3 is TGTGCCAGCAGCCCTAGTGGACTGTCAAAAGGGGTTGAAGCTTTCTTT. Protein sequence: CASSPSGLSKGVEAFF.

This clonotype was found many times. This chain links TRBV29-1 with TRBJ2-1; TRBD1 matches at 7 bases. The CDR3 loop spans 11 amino acids. The V gene end was trimmed by 8 bases and the J gene end by 6 bases; junction bases not matched to a gene: 4. Looked up from germline, CDR1 is SQVTM and CDR2 is ANQGSEA. CDR3 DNA: TGCAGCTTATCAGGGGGCAATGAGCAGTTCTTC. Amino acids: CSLSGGNEQFF.

The chain links TRBV5-5 to TRBJ2-2, with D unclear. CDR3 length: 12 amino acids. V was clipped by 7 bases and J by 3 bases, with 7 bases between them. Germline V CDR1 and CDR2: SGHKS, YYEKEE (reference sequence). The CDR3 DNA follows: TGTGCCAGCTCCGTGGACACCGGGGAGCTGTTTTTT. This sequence encodes CASSVDTGELFF.

J is TRBJ1-5 and V is TRBV6-1, with unresolved D. The CDR3 covers 14 residues. V was cut by 4 bases and J by 4 bases, with 11 bases left in between. The germline V gene encodes CDR1 MNHNS and CDR2 SASEGT. CDR3: CASSVMSLNQPQHF. CDR3 in DNA: TGTGCCAGCAGTGTGATGTCCTTGAATCAGCCCCAGCATTTT.

The V gene is TRBV5-1, the J gene TRBJ2-5; 10 positions match TRBD2. CDR3 length: 18 amino acids. Germline V gene lookup returns CDR1 SGHRS and CDR2 YFSETQ. V lost 2 bases, J lost 5 bases, and 15 bases stayed unmatched. The CDR3 loop reads CASSLIGLAEKKGETQYF. The CDR3 DNA reads TGCGCCAGCAGCTTAATAGGACTAGCGGAAAAAAAGGGGGAGACCCAGTACTTC.

The gene calls are TRBV4-1 and TRBJ2-2; D might be TRBD1 (6 bases). Germline-derived CDR1 and CDR2 are MGHRA and YSYEKL. The CDR3 consists of 17 residues. Trimming pared 0 bases from V and 6 bases from J, leaving 17 bases between. The CDR3 nucleotides read TGCGCCAGCAGCCAAGATGACAGGAGTTATGTCCCCGGGGAGCTGTTTTTT. It translates to CASSQDDRSYVPGELFF.